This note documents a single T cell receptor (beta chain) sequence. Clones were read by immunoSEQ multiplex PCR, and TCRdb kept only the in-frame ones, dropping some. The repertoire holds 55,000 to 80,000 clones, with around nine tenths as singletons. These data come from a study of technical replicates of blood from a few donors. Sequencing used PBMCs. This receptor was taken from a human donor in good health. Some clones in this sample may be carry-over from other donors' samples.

This chain's CDR3 is CASSSIYKGGTSGGAIGYEQYF. DNA of the CDR3: TGTGCCAGCAGTTCTATATACAAGGGTGGGACTAGCGGGGGGGCGATCGGTTACGAGCAGTACTTC. The rearrangement links TRBV28 to TRBJ2-7, with TRBD2 identical over 16 bases. Germline CDR1 and CDR2: MDHEN and SYDVKM. The length of the CDR3 is 22 residues. Trimming at V came to 4 bases and at J to 4 bases, leaving 22 bases not matched to a gene.